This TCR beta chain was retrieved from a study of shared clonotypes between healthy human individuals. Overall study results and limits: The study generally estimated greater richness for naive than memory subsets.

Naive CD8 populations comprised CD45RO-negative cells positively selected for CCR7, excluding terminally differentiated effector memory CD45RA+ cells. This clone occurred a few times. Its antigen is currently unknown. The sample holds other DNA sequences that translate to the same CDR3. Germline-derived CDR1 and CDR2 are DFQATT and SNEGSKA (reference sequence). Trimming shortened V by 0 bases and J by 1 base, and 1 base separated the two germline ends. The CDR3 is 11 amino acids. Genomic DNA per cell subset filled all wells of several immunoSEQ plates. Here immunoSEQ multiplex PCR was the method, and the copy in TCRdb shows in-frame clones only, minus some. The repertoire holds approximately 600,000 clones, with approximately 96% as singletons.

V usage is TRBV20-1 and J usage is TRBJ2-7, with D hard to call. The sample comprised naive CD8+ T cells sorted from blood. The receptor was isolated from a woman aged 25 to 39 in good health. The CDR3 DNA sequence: TGCAGTGCTAGAGATTCCTACGAGCAGTACTTC. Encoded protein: CSARDSYEQYF.